The 29 T cell receptor beta chains listed next were all sequenced from one sample in a study of Ad26.COV2.S vaccination and SARS-CoV-2 variants. The treatment was: about 20 received Ad26.COV2.S at low or high dose, single or two shots; about 5 received placebo; per-sample allocation not given. Samples came from day 63 after the first vaccine or placebo injection. Profiling relied on immunoSEQ multiplex PCR, and the TCRdb table lists in-frame clones only, not all of them. The sample holds hundreds of thousands of clones, approximately 88% seen once. This specimen consisted of peripheral blood, obtained in a trial of Ad26.COV2.S vaccine versus placebo. The receptors shown here come from a person between 18 and 59 years old who received the Ad26.COV2.S COVID-19 vaccine or a placebo.

J is TRBJ2-3 and V is TRBV6-5; TRBD2 aligns across 10 bases. J gave up 5 bases and V 5 bases, and 4 bases lay outside the gene matches. The CDR3 is 14 amino acids. Germline values: CDR1 MNHEY, CDR2 SVGAGI. The CDR3 region has the DNA TGTGCCAGCAGTCCACTAGCGGGGATAGATACGCAGTATTTT. Translated, it gives CASSPLAGIDTQYF.

The chain uses TRBV6-5 and TRBJ1-6, with 8 bases that match TRBD1. The germline V gene has CDR1 MNHEY and CDR2 SVGAGI. The CDR3 is 15 amino acids. The V and J ends lost 6 bases and 6 bases, in that order; junction bases with no gene match: 7. The CDR3 bases are TGTGCCAGCAGCCCAGGAGACAGGGGTAATTCACCCCTCCACTTT. This gives the protein CASSPGDRGNSPLHF.

This clone was seen only a few times. The identical CDR3 is also encoded by other nucleotide sequences in the sample. The chain is built from TRBV10-3 and TRBJ2-3; 8 nucleotides match TRBD1. Germline values: CDR1 ENHRY, CDR2 SYGVKD. J gave up 1 base and V 6 bases, and 3 bases lay outside the gene matches. This CDR3 is 14 amino acids long. CDR3 residues: CAIRRGQGTDTQYF. The CDR3 coding sequence is TGTGCCATCAGGAGGGGACAGGGCACAGATACGCAGTATTTT.

The chain couples TRBV6-5 to TRBJ2-5; D may be TRBD1 (5 bases). V was clipped by 6 bases and J by 1 base, with 12 bases between them. This CDR3 spans 14 amino acids. CDR1 and CDR2 (germline): MNHEY, SVGAGI. CDR3 nucleotide sequence: TGTGCCAGCAGCCCCCAGGGTGGCCAAGAGACCCAGTACTTC. It specifies CASSPQGGQETQYF.

The J gene is TRBJ2-7, the V gene TRBV25-1; 9 positions match TRBD1. Trimming removed 2 bases from V and 4 bases from J; junction bases left unmatched: 12. This CDR3 is 17 amino acids long. Per germline, CDR1 MGHDK and CDR2 SYGVNS. This chain's CDR3 is CASSEGPLGQGLYEQYF. The CDR3, as DNA: TGTGCCAGCAGTGAAGGTCCACTCGGACAGGGGTTATACGAGCAGTACTTC.

The chain links TRBV18 to TRBJ2-5; TRBD2 matches at 10 bases. CDR3 length: 14 residues. Trimming took 2 bases from V and 4 from J; bases not matched to a gene: 1. Germline V gene lookup returns CDR1 KGHSH and CDR2 LQKENI. CDR3 coding DNA: TGTGCCAGCTCACCAGCTAGCGGGGGAGAGACCCAGTACTTC. Encoded protein: CASSPASGGETQYF.

This chain joins TRBV9 and TRBJ2-7, with a possible D match to TRBD1 (5 bases). The CDR3 runs 15 residues. The V end lost 0 bases, the J end lost 5 bases, and 15 bases lay between the germline ends. The germline gives CDR1 SGDLS, CDR2 YYNGEE. The CDR3 loop is CASSVGGRGLDEQYF. For the CDR3, the DNA is TGTGCCAGCAGCGTAGGGGGAAGGGGTTTAGACGAGCAGTACTTC.

The CDR3, as DNA: TGTGCCTGGAGTGTACTAAGGGGGCAAGGTTCACCCCTCCACTTT. Translating gives CAWSVLRGQGSPLHF. The chain recombines TRBV30 with TRBJ1-6, with 7 bases matching TRBD1. V was clipped by 0 bases and J by 9 bases; unmatched bases: 8. Germline CDR1 and CDR2: GTSNPN and SVGIG (reference sequence). The CDR3 covers 15 residues. Together with reference TRBV30 and TRBJ1-6, the CDR3 gives the full variable domain: SQTIHQWPATLVQPVGSPLSLECTVEGTSNPNLYWYRQAAGRGLQLLFYSVGIGQISSEVPQNLSASRPQDRQFILSSKKLLLSDSGFYLCAWSVLRGQGSPLHFGNGTRLTVT.

J is TRBJ1-3 and V is TRBV29-1; D ambiguous. The CDR3 runs to 13 residues. The V gene lost 7 bases and the J gene lost 0 bases, with 10 bases spanning the gap. Looked up from germline, CDR1 is SQVTM and CDR2 is ANQGSEA. The CDR3 coding sequence is TGCAGCGCTAAAAGGAGCTCTGGAAACACCATATATTTT. Protein product: CSAKRSSGNTIYF.

This chain links TRBV30 with TRBJ1-6; D may be TRBD1 (5 bases). Per germline, CDR1 GTSNPN and CDR2 SVGIG (reference sequence). V lost 2 bases, J lost 3 bases, and 14 bases lay in between. CDR3 length equals 16 residues. As DNA, the CDR3 is TGTGCCTGGAGTTGGGGGACGACCCTCTATAATTCACCCCTCCACTTT. Amino acids: CAWSWGTTLYNSPLHF.

This chain connects TRBV7-9 to TRBJ1-5; a weak D match, TRBD1 (6 bases). Trimming removed 5 bases at V and 7 bases at J, with 12 bases between. Germline CDR1 is SEHNR and CDR2 is FQNEAQ (reference sequence). The CDR3 runs to 13 residues. The CDR3 region has the DNA TGTGCCAGCAGCCGAGGGGGGGACCAGCCCCAGCATTTT. Its protein is CASSRGGDQPQHF.

The V gene is TRBV2, the J gene TRBJ2-1, with D hard to call. Germline CDR1 is SNHLY and CDR2 is FYNNEI. This CDR3 is 13 amino acids long. V dropped 8 bases and J dropped 6 bases, with 14 bases sitting between them. CDR3 sequence (DNA): TGTGCCAGCCTTGCTGGGGAAAGCAATGAGCAGTTCTTC. As protein: CASLAGESNEQFF.

This clone was detected only once. The chain is built from TRBV30 and TRBJ2-7; 9 nucleotides match TRBD1. The CDR3 consists of 15 residues. V was pared by 3 bases and J by 2 bases, with 8 bases of the junction left unmatched. Germline CDR1 is GTSNPN and CDR2 is SVGIG (reference sequence). CDR3 coding DNA: TGTGCCTGGAGCGACAGCGACAGGGGGACCTACGAGCAGTACTTC. Translating it yields CAWSDSDRGTYEQYF.

The chain joins TRBV5-1 to TRBJ2-1, with 16 nucleotides matching TRBD2. The CDR3 extends over 20 amino acids. Germline assignment: CDR1 SGHRS and CDR2 YFSETQ. V trimming: 1 base; J trimming: 2 bases; junction bases outside the gene matches: 9. Here the CDR3 DNA reads TGCGCCAGCAGCTTGAGCCTCGCTGGGACTAGCGGGAGGGCCTACAATGAGCAGTTCTTC. It codes for CASSLSLAGTSGRAYNEQFF.

This chain connects TRBV12-3 or TRBV12-4 to TRBJ2-5, with D perhaps matching TRBD1 or TRBD2 (5 bases each). The V end lost 6 bases, the J end lost 5 bases, and 13 bases lay between the germline ends. The CDR3 spans 13 residues. In DNA form, the CDR3 reads TGTGCCAGCAGGGGGACGGCGAGGGAGACCCAGTACTTC. Translating it yields CASRGTARETQYF.

The chain links TRBV10-3 to TRBJ2-7; 7 bases are a match to TRBD1. This CDR3 region has 13 residues. Trimming cost V 7 bases and J 7 bases; bases outside gene matches: 10. Germline assignment: CDR1 ENHRY and CDR2 SYGVKD. CDR3 protein: CAITDDREREQYF. The DNA of the CDR3 is TGTGCCATCACCGACGACAGGGAGCGGGAGCAGTACTTC.

The V gene is TRBV2, the J gene TRBJ2-1; TRBD1 aligns across 7 bases. This CDR3 comprises 15 residues. J lost 7 bases, V lost 1 base, and 7 bases had no gene match. Germline lookup yields CDR1 SNHLY and CDR2 FYNNEI. CDR3: CASSEEWGQLNEQFF. CDR3 in DNA: TGTGCCAGCAGTGAAGAATGGGGACAGTTAAATGAGCAGTTCTTC.

The chain employs TRBV2 and TRBJ1-1; 7 bases are shared with TRBD1. CDR1 and CDR2 from the germline V gene are SNHLY and FYNNEI. V shed 4 bases and J 0 bases; nucleotides not matched to a gene: 5. The CDR3 is made up of 15 amino acids. The CDR3 coding sequence is TGTGCCAGCAGTGGACAGGGTAACATGAACACTGAAGCTTTCTTT. Encoded protein: CASSGQGNMNTEAFF. The full variable domain, with the rest looked up from reference TRBV2 and TRBJ1-1, is EPEVTQTPSHQVTQMGQEVILRCVPISNHLYFYWYRQILGQKVEFLVSFYNNEISEKSEIFDDQFSVERPDGSNFTLKIRSTKLEDSAMYFCASSGQGNMNTEAFFGQGTRLTVV.

The rearrangement joins TRBV5-1 to TRBJ2-4; TRBD2 agrees at 10 bases. After removal of 4 bases from V and 7 bases from J, the junction contained 11 bases not matched to a gene. The CDR3 has 16 residues. Germline CDR1 reads SGHRS; CDR2 reads YFSETQ. The CDR3 region has the DNA TGCGCCAGCAGCCCCGGCCTAGCGGGGGTATACAACATTCAGTACTTC. This encodes CASSPGLAGVYNIQYF.

V gene TRBV15 combines with J gene TRBJ2-7, with 9 bases identical to TRBD1. CDR1 LNHNV and CDR2 YYDKDF come from the germline V gene (reference sequence). CDR3 length equals 13 residues. Trimming removed 8 bases from V and 5 bases from J; junction bases left unmatched: 7. The CDR3 spells CATGEGTGNEQYF. The CDR3 bases are TGTGCCACCGGCGAGGGGACAGGGAACGAGCAGTACTTC.

This chain joins TRBV10-3 and TRBJ2-3, with D perhaps matching TRBD2 (5 bases). The ends were cut back, 3 bases at V and 5 bases at J, with 6 bases in the middle. The CDR3 has 12 residues. CDR1 is ENHRY and CDR2 is SYGVKD in the germline V gene. Here the CDR3 reads CAISDREDTQYF. In nucleotides, the CDR3 is TGTGCCATCAGTGATCGGGAAGATACGCAGTATTTT.

The J gene is TRBJ2-3, the V gene TRBV27, with D possibly being TRBD1 (5 bases). This CDR3 region has 13 residues. V dropped 5 bases and J dropped 11 bases, with 17 bases sitting between them. The germline CDR1 and CDR2 sequences are MNHEY and SMNVEV (reference sequence). CDR3 sequence (DNA): TGTGCCAGCAGTGCGAATAACCGAGGACAGCAGTATTTT. It translates to CASSANNRGQQYF.

The chain joins TRBV6-5 to TRBJ2-5; TRBD2 is a possible D gene (6 bases). The V gene lost 6 bases and the J gene lost 1 base, with 9 bases spanning the gap. This CDR3 has 13 residues. Germline CDR1 MNHEY, CDR2 SVGAGI. CDR3 in DNA: TGTGCCAGCAGACTAGCACTCCAAGAGACCCAGTACTTC. It is translated as CASRLALQETQYF.

The chain recombines TRBV19 with TRBJ1-1; D ambiguous. V gave up 3 bases and J gave up 0 bases, with 14 bases separating them. The CDR3 length is 16 residues. Germline V gene lookup returns CDR1 LNHDA and CDR2 SQIVND (reference sequence). CDR3 sequence (DNA): TGTGCCAGTAGTATGACAACCGGGATTATGAACACTGAAGCTTTCTTT. Translation gives CASSMTTGIMNTEAFF.

The chain recombines TRBV21-1 with TRBJ2-7. TRBV21-1 is an annotated pseudogene. The CDR3 covers 14 residues. CDR3 nucleotide sequence: TGTGCCAGCAGCAAGAAGAAAATAGTGGGTCCGTTTTACTTC. It is translated as CASSKKKIVGPFYF.

The chain links TRBV7-2 to TRBJ2-2, with no clear D. This CDR3 is built from 13 residues. V lost 4 bases, J lost 8 bases, and 11 bases lay in between. The germline CDR1 and CDR2 sequences are SGHTA and FQGNSA. CDR3 loop: CASSSAYPGELFF. The CDR3 coding sequence is TGTGCCAGCAGCTCGGCCTACCCTGGGGAGCTGTTTTTT.

The V and J genes are TRBV18 and TRBJ2-7; D is perhaps TRBD1 (6 bases). V lost 3 bases and J lost 6, with 15 bases in between. Looked up from germline, CDR1 is KGHSH and CDR2 is LQKENI. The CDR3 sequence is 14 residues long. CDR3 nucleotide sequence: TGTGCCAGCTCACCGGTGGTGGGACATTTCGAGCAGTACTTC. Its protein is CASSPVVGHFEQYF.

The chain links TRBV30 to TRBJ1-4, with 9 nucleotides matching TRBD1. The germline V gene encodes CDR1 GTSNPN and CDR2 SVGIG (reference sequence). The V and J ends lost 1 base and 10 bases, in that order; junction bases with no gene match: 7. The CDR3 is 14 amino acids. CDR3 coding DNA: TGTGCCTGGAGTGGGGGACAGGGATGGGCAAAACTGTTTTTT. Translation gives CAWSGGQGWAKLFF.

CDR3 nucleotides: TGCGCCAGCAGCCAAGAAGAGAGATCCTATGGCTACACCTTC. Protein sequence: CASSQEERSYGYTF. This chain links TRBV4-3 with TRBJ1-2, with no clear D. V lost 0 bases, J lost 4 bases, and 9 bases lay in between. Germline CDR1 and CDR2: LGHNA and YSLEER. The CDR3 totals 14 residues.